This T cell receptor (beta chain) is drawn from a study of beta chain features in type 1 diabetes (dated by TCRdb to 2016 to 2018). For the wider study: No differences in mean age, gender distribution, total cell number or subset yield were found between patients and healthy donors. The study compared the TCRB repertoires of sorted circulating CD4+ T cell subsets in recently diagnosed type 1 diabetes patients with those in matched healthy donors. A total of around 110,000,000 sorted cells were examined across all samples, and a strong correlation was observed between cell number per subset and RNA yield. Regulatory and stem cell-like memory subsets were obtained from only 8 patients and roughly 8 healthy donors, while naive and central memory subsets were obtained from all 30 or so donors.

From each donor, a single peripheral blood sample of roughly 0.11 L on average was drawn into heparinised tubes. Using a panel that included CD45RO, CCR7, CD25, CD127, CD95 and CD27, naive, central memory, regulatory and stem cell-like memory CD4+ T cells were sorted on a BD FACSAria II. Purity was above 95% for every sorted population. Right away, PBMCs were isolated by Lymphoprep density gradient centrifugation and were stained directly, with no culture step. Samples were stained and sorted in pairs, with one healthy donor and one patient per experiment, so that batch effects were minimized. This clone was picked up a small number of times. Its antigen remains unidentified. It has no much larger one-base neighbor in the sample; base qualities were not kept. General findings and caveats noted by the study authors: Because small numbers of individuals were included in the HLA sub-analyses, any influence of HLA type on TCRB rearrangement was left unresolved. Because cDNA rather than genomic DNA was sequenced, highly expressing activated cells could have been over-represented, although no difference in activation and CD3 levels was found between groups. PCR might favor shorter templates, but patient and control samples were amplified and corrected together, so any skew would affect both groups equally. Naive, central memory and regulatory TCRB repertoires appeared to be more alike among patients than among healthy donors. At VDJ recombination sites, patients with type 1 diabetes made fewer insertions and deleted more nucleotides, a pattern implying thymic rearrangement abnormalities. Type 1 diabetes patients showed a moderate but significant shortening of TCRB CDR3 length in all four CD4+ subsets.

The entire amount of isolated RNA was reverse transcribed using the High Capacity cDNA Reverse Transcription Kit, so the sequenced TCRB transcripts were expressed ones. Naive, central memory and regulatory T cell samples underwent deep immunoSEQ sequencing, averaging about 3.57 million total reads per sample. Sorted cells were lysed in RLT buffer, and RNA was extracted using DNase-treated RNeasy Micro or Mini kits according to cell number. To prevent cross-contamination, every cell subset was processed on its own, while patient and healthy donor samples were processed together. The immunoSEQ multiplex PCR was used to amplify TCRB sequences from cDNA, yielding 87-bp fragments that span the CDR3 region. The amplicons were sequenced using the Illumina HiSeq platform. Per the original workflow: PCR bias was computationally corrected using synthetic template baselines, reads within Hamming distance 2 were collapsed, and singletons that could not be merged were discarded. Reads were aligned to IMGT to assign V, D and J genes, CDR3 length, and insertions or deletions at six rearrangement sites. Clonotype counts were normalized to sorted cell number within each subset before computing true diversity and Gini coefficients with the tcR R package. The overlap coefficient, calculated on TCRB nucleotide sequences, was used to quantify repertoire sharing. Out-of-frame TCRB sequences from naive cells were analyzed to stand in for the pre-selection repertoire. TCRdb limited this immuneACCESS table to in-frame rearrangements with V and J called. A share of clones is missing; checked studies link under half to unresolved V genes, and the rest is unexplained. V and J calls and clone size come straight from that table; D and trimming were deduced from the DNA. The sample table lists fewer than 550,000 clones, roughly 11% of them with a count of one. The ten largest clones add up to about 0.042% of the sample.

The CDR1 and CDR2 encoded by the germline V gene are SNHLY and FYNNEI. CDR3 length: 14 amino acids, cysteine to phenylalanine. Left in the record is the CDR3 DNA by itself, 42 bases read in frame from the first base. Trimming removed 10 bases from V and 2 bases from J, leaving 17 bases between the germline ends. The chain couples TRBV2 to TRBJ2-5; the D gene may be TRBD1 or TRBD2, since each aligns over 5 bases. The TCR originated in a woman between 18 and 29 years old in good health. Source material: naive CD4+ T cells from blood. Interpreted using the paper, the cell subset or site label stands for: true naive CD4+ T cells. The CDR3 region: CANKGRLTQETQYF. Here is the DNA: TGTGCCAACAAGGGGAGACTAACACAAGAGACCCAGTACTTC.